These 8 T cell receptor beta chains were all obtained from the same sample, sequenced in a study of CD8+ T cells in alopecia areata. Extracted RNA was reverse transcribed, and the resulting cDNA served as sequencing template. Data came from immunoSEQ multiplex PCR; TCRdb stores just in-frame clones and leaves some out. The sample yields around 100,000 clones, without any singletons. Sequenced input: lesional skin. The receptors originated from a C3H/HeJ mouse with alopecia areata. Mouse MHC haplotype: H2-k.

This clone came up a few times. Germline and genes: mouse. The read finishes 4 residues shy of the CDR3 end, and the germline J gene is used to complete it. This chain joins TRBV1 and TRBJ2-1, with D hard to call. The CDR3 runs to 15 residues. Trimming stripped 1 base from V and 1 base from J, with 8 bases between. Germline values: CDR1 NSQYPW, CDR2 LRSPGD (reference sequence). The sequenced CDR3 bases are TGCACCTGCAGTGCAGCCCTGCCGAACTATGCT. Its translation: CTCSAALPNYA. The entire CDR3 sequence reads CTCSAALPNYAEQFF.

Of note for this clone: The germline and genes are mouse ones. The read is 4 residues too short to cover the CDR3 end, so that end is filled in from the germline J gene. The V call is TRBV13-3, the J call TRBJ1-2; 9 positions agree with TRBD1. The CDR3 runs to 12 residues. Germline loops: CDR1 NNHDY, CDR2 SYVADS. CDR3 DNA, as far as it was read: TGTGCCGCAGGGGACAGGGAGGAC. Translation gives CAAGDRED. The whole CDR3 protein reads CAAGDREDDYTF.

Points on this clone: Mouse gene names and germline throughout. From the germline J gene comes the end of the CDR3, since the read stops 4 residues before it. The V call is TRBV13-1, the J call TRBJ2-1; TRBD1 matches 8 bases. Germline V gene sequence: CDR1 NSHNY, CDR2 SYGAGN. This CDR3 has 14 residues. CDR3 sequence reads: CASSAGTGEAEQFF. The covered CDR3 bases are TGTGCCAGCAGTGCTGGGACAGGTGAGGCT.

This clone was counted a few times. Genes here carry mouse names. Incomplete CDR3 DNA: TGTAGTTCTAGGGCGACAGGGACAAACTCC. Translation: CSSRATGTNS. The full CDR3 protein is CSSRATGTNSDYTF. The rearrangement uses TRBV30 and TRBJ1-2; 7 bases map to TRBD1. Read sequence stops 4 residues before the CDR3 end, and the germline J gene provides the missing end. This CDR3 region has 14 residues. Germline V gene lookup returns CDR1 SQVVS and CDR2 ANEGSEA. V lost 3 bases and J lost 0; bases outside the gene matches: 4.

This clone was picked up a small number of times. Genes and germline come from the mouse. The read comes to an end 4 residues before the CDR3 does, leaving the germline J gene to fill in the end. The chain recombines TRBV19 with TRBJ1-2; maybe TRBD1 (6 bases). CDR3 length: 13 residues. Germline CDR1 is FNHDT and CDR2 is SITEND (reference sequence). Partial CDR3 DNA: TGTGCCAGCAGATGGGGGGGCGCCGAC. It yields the protein CASRWGGAD. The full CDR3 protein is CASRWGGADDYTF. Full variable domain (missing parts from reference TRBV19 and TRBJ1-2): GGIITQTPKFLIGQEGQKLTLKCQQNFNHDTMYWYRQDSGKGLRLIYYSITENDLQKGDLSEGYDASREKKSSFSLTVTSAQKNEMAVFLCASRWGGADDYTFGSGTRLLVI.

This clone came up a few times. The genes are named according to mouse. From the germline J gene comes the end of the CDR3, since the read stops 4 residues before it. The chain links TRBV13-3 to TRBJ2-7; TRBD1 is a possible D gene (6 bases). CDR3 length: 14 amino acids. The germline V gene encodes CDR1 NNHDY and CDR2 SYVADS. CDR3 amino acids: CASSDSGVFYEQYF. The DNA read from the CDR3 is TGTGCCAGCAGTGATTCAGGGGTCTTTTAT.

This clone was seen many times. Germline and genes: mouse. The missing CDR3 end, 4 residues past where the read stops, is filled in from the germline J gene. V is TRBV13-3 and J is TRBJ2-7; weak D call: TRBD2 (6 bases). The length of the CDR3 is 14 residues. Germline V gene sequence: CDR1 NNHDY, CDR2 SYVADS. The CDR3 bases that were read are TGTGCCAGCAGAGGGGTAAATGGGGGTTAT. Protein: CASRGVNGGY. The full-length CDR3 reads as CASRGVNGGYEQYF.

As for this clone: All gene names here are mouse names. The CDR3 extends 4 residues past the end of the read, so its final part is completed from the germline J gene. Other nucleotide sequences in the sample specify the same CDR3. The rearrangement links TRBV17 to TRBJ1-1; 8 nucleotides line up with TRBD1. The ends lost 5 bases at V and 1 base at J; junction bases unmatched: 3. This CDR3 region has 14 residues. Per the germline V gene, CDR1 is MNHDT and CDR2 is YYDKIL. The sequenced part of the CDR3 DNA is TGTGCTAGCAGTTCCGACAGGGGGAACACA. Its protein product is CASSSDRGNT. The whole CDR3 protein reads CASSSDRGNTEVFF.